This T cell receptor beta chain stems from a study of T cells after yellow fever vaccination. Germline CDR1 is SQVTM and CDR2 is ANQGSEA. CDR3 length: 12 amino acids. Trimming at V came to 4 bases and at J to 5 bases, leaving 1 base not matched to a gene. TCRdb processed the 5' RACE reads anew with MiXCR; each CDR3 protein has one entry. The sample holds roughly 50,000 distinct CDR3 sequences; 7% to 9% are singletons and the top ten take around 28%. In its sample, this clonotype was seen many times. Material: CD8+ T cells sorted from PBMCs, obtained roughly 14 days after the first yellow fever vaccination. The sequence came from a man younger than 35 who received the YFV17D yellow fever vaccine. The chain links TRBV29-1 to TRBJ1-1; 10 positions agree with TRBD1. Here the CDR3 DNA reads TGCAGCGTTGGGACAGGGGGGACTGAAGCTTTCTTT. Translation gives CSVGTGGTEAFF.